The following is a T cell receptor beta chain sequence with its context. MiXCR was run by TCRdb on the 5' RACE reads, yielding one entry per CDR3 protein. The sample holds some 150,000 distinct CDR3 sequences, roughly 10% seen once. This entry belongs to a study of CD8 T cells in ankylosing spondylitis. The sequenced sample was blood, either unsorted or a sorted T cell fraction (not recorded which). This receptor was taken from a female donor with ankylosing spondylitis or in good health (not recorded which).

This CDR3 reads CASSPQDVDTQYF. CDR3 DNA sequence: TGTGCCAGCAGCCCGCAGGACGTGGATACGCAGTATTTT. The chain has TRBV7-9 and TRBJ2-3; D gene uncertain. Trimming took 5 bases from V and 6 from J, leaving 12 bases between them. The CDR3 length is 13 residues. Germline lookup yields CDR1 SEHNR and CDR2 FQNEAQ (reference sequence).